This T cell receptor beta chain was captured by sequencing in a study of shared clonotypes between healthy human individuals. Deep level was the assay's run setting. Original methodology: ImmunoSEQ yielded junction-only sequences lacking quality scores, so filtering differed. The protocol was immunoSEQ multiplex PCR, while the TCRdb copy is restricted to in-frame clones and leaves out a portion. That table furnishes V, J and clone size, whereas the DNA furnished D and trimming. Of 2 million to 3 million clones in the sample, more than 85% were seen once. The CDR3 is made up of 15 amino acids. Germline assignment: CDR1 SGHRS and CDR2 YFSETQ. Trimming stripped 4 bases from V and 3 bases from J, with 14 bases between. From CD4+ cells came CD45RA+ naive and CD45RA-negative memory subsets.

The TCR was taken from a man aged 18 to 35 in good health. Some clones in this sample may be carry-over from other donors' samples. Sequencing input: naive CD4+ T cells from PBMCs. Specified subset: CD45RA+ positively selected. The rearrangement uses TRBV5-1 and TRBJ2-1; D uncertain. CDR3 DNA sequence: TGCGCCAGCAGCCCGGACCCGAATATCTACAATGAGCAGTTCTTC. This gives the protein CASSPDPNIYNEQFF.